This T cell receptor beta chain came from a study of cytomegalovirus exposure and HLA in healthy donors (dated by TCRdb to the late 2010s). Regarding the study in general: A later analysis indicated that the roughly 120 validation repertoires were generated on the platform also employed for the 670 or so repertoires of the first cohort. The study aimed to test whether cataloging public T cell receptors could reveal signatures of past pathogen exposure. In addition to the first cohort of approximately 670 subjects, a separate validation cohort of approximately 110 different subjects was used. To predict cytomegalovirus infection status, the study brought together high-throughput TCR immunosequencing, statistical association of individual TCRs with disease status, and machine learning. What the research found in general, with its limitations: The classifier was reported to diagnose cytomegalovirus status with high specificity and sensitivity in both the original and validation cohorts. According to the authors, the approach could potentially be generalized to other disease states and immunological phenotypes. The validation cohort had no HLA typing available for a later analysis, so co-occurrence within that cohort was assessed over all 130 or so repertoires. Most TCR sequences were observed very rarely across donors, whereas some public TCRs were present in many individuals. In vitro tests confirmed that a few of the cytomegalovirus-associated TCR beta chains recognize cytomegalovirus antigens. In the study, 150 to 200 TCR beta chains were listed as associated with cytomegalovirus. Of the cluster scores, 90% to 95% were above 0 in a later analysis, which found that TCRs clustered in the first cohort also tended to co-occur in the 95 to 150 validation repertoires.

Receptor libraries were prepared by the immunoSEQ multiplex PCR assay. As for the authors' bioinformatics: To diagnose cytomegalovirus status from the catalog of TCR beta chain sequences, a statistical classification framework was built. Sourced from immuneACCESS, this table was stored by TCRdb with only in-frame sequences that have V and J called. A share of the clones is absent; for the studies checked, an unresolved V gene accounts for under half, and the remainder has no known explanation. That table supplies the V and J calls and clone size; D and trimming were determined from the DNA. The sample table lists about 110,000 clones, approximately 86% of them with a count of one. Clones ranked in the top ten supply 3% to 3.5% of the sample. CDR3 length: 15 amino acids, cysteine to phenylalanine. The only DNA kept is the CDR3, 45 bases in frame from the first base. The germline V and J ends show losses of 6 bases and 3 bases respectively, and no gene match explains 7 bases of the junction. The germline V gene provides CDR1 SGHAT and CDR2 FQNNGV.

To note about this clone: It has no known antigen specificity. There are no base qualities to consult, and no much larger clone falls within one base.

The donors were included in the validation cohort of roughly 130 subjects, a group kept apart from the roughly 730-subject first cohort. The V and J segments used are TRBV11-2 and TRBJ1-2; 10 of the junction bases match TRBD1. This receptor was taken from a woman aged 18-29 years in good health and CMV-seronegative. Material: PBMCs. The DNA sequence follows: TGTGCCAGCAGTATCCTCGGGACAGGGGACTATGGCTACACCTTC. This codes for CASSILGTGDYGYTF.